This TCR beta chain was profiled in a study of tumor-infiltrating lymphocytes in primary liver carcinoma listed by TCRdb under 2017. At the level of the whole study: Roughly five patients with histopathologically diagnosed primary liver carcinoma underwent surgical resection in China between November 2015 and March 2016. TCRbeta repertoire sequencing, expression microarrays and whole-exome sequencing were combined in the study across five regions of each liver tumor, with adjacent normal tissue and blood also included. TCRbeta repertoire sequencing covered 35 specimens from 5 patients: roughly 25 tumor regions, 5 adjacent noncancerous liver tissues and 5 peripheral blood samples. Roughly 3.65 to 8 million productive TCRbeta reads were obtained per sample, and no significant difference in read depth was found between tissue types. Tumors of the five patients were stage T1-T3 N0M0 with maximum diameters of roughly 4.2 to 11 cm. Hepatocellular carcinoma (four) or combined HCC and intrahepatic cholangiocarcinoma (one) was present in the five patients, who were three men and two women aged 30 to 69 years. Technical replicate repertoires showed high reproducibility, with mean shared-clone rates approximately 0.87 and correlation coefficients above 0.98. Study-level results and caveats: Since the samples were bulk and unsorted, there was no way to compare CD4+ and CD8+ T cell repertoires. Pairs of tumor regions showed greater repertoire overlap (mean roughly 35%) than tumor-adjacent pairs (approximately 17%) or tumor-blood pairs (approximately 14%), which is consistent with antigen-driven expansion. Only a few patients were included in the study, and the authors note that the findings should be validated in a larger study. Because sequencing covered only the TCR beta chain and unpaired alpha chains were not captured, true repertoire diversity is likely underestimated. A significantly larger repertoire fraction was made up by the top 250 clones in tumors than in blood (p = 0.039).

Worth noting for this clonotype: Its antigen specificity is not known. The junction departs from germline at one end; a sequencing error may be responsible.

A constant-region primer and ProtoScript II reverse transcriptase were used to reverse-transcribe TCRbeta-specific cDNA from around 540 ng total RNA. The TCRbeta libraries were prepared through three rounds of nested multiplex PCR following a slightly modified ARM-PCR procedure. Multiplex TRBV1-TRBV30 forward primers and a Cbeta reverse primer were used in the first two PCR rounds, each of which was run for approximately 9 cycles. Sample barcodes and Illumina adapters were added in a final 25-cycle PCR using Deep VentR polymerase. Before sequencing, amplicons between 200 and 500 bp were purified from gel using a QIAquick gel extraction kit. An Illumina HiSeq 2500 was used to sequence the TCRbeta amplicons, generating 250-bp paired-end reads. Per the original workflow: Quality trimming of reads was performed with Trimmomatic v0.33, and paired reads were merged with FLASH v1.2.11 so that full CDR3 sequences could be recovered. V, D and J germline segments were assigned to the rearranged TCRbeta sequences using MiGEC v1.2.1b. Clonotype statistics, along with Shannon-Wiener diversity indices, were calculated using VDJtools v1.0.0. Except for diversity analysis, only the 250 most abundant clonotypes of each sample were used in subsequent analyses to reduce sampling bias. TCRdb reran the public reads through fastp at Q25 and MiXCR, keeping productive beta chains. Each entry is one CDR3 protein sequence, shown with its most common DNA and genes. The V and J calls were determined by TCRdb, not by the authors. This sample lists 300,000 to 350,000 distinct CDR3 sequences; 65% were detected once. The ten largest account for about 6.1% of the sample.

Blood RNA was extracted from unsorted whole blood with TRIzol reagent; germline DNA came from the DNeasy Blood & Tissue kit. Patients had chronic HBV infection and were treatment-naive at sampling. Before surgery, approximately 4 milliliters of peripheral blood were drawn into K2EDTA tubes. From the cysteine through the phenylalanine, the CDR3 covers 15 amino acids. CDR3 DNA only is kept here, 45 bases in frame from base 1. CDR1 MGHRA and CDR2 YSYEKL are derived from the germline V gene. The chain joins TRBV4-1 to TRBJ2-5; the D gene identity is not certain. The origin of this receptor is a man aged 40-50 years with primary liver carcinoma and hepatitis B virus infection. The sequencing input was peripheral blood. The bases read TGCGCCAACAGCCAATCGGCGGAGCTGAGGGAGACCCAGTACTTC. It is translated as CANSQSAELRETQYF.